Below are 25 T cell receptor beta chains sequenced from a single sample in a study of T cell changes during pregnancy in multiple sclerosis. Method: immunoSEQ multiplex PCR; TCRdb's copy keeps in-frame clones and lacks some. The sample consists of over 65,000 clones, 85% to 95% of them appearing once. The sequenced sample was peripheral blood, obtained in the first trimester of pregnancy. The receptor source for this set is a female donor in good health, enrolled as a control in a pregnancy study.

The gene calls are TRBV7-9 and TRBJ2-7, with 8 bases that match TRBD1. V trimming: 3 bases; J trimming: 5 bases; junction bases outside the gene matches: 9. CDR3 size: 15 residues. Germline CDR1 and CDR2: SEHNR and FQNEAQ (reference sequence). The CDR3: CASSLGDRSFDEQYF. The CDR3 DNA sequence: TGTGCCAGCAGCTTGGGGGACAGGTCGTTCGACGAGCAGTACTTC.

The chain combines TRBV9 with TRBJ1-1; the D is unclear. Germline assignment: CDR1 SGDLS and CDR2 YYNGEE. The CDR3 extends over 16 amino acids. V shed 3 bases and J shed 7 bases, with 22 bases lying between them. The CDR3 coding sequence is TGTGCCAGCAGCGGCCATGACCCCGTGCGGGGAGGTGAAGCTTTCTTT. As protein: CASSGHDPVRGGEAFF.

The chain couples TRBV7-8 to TRBJ2-2; TRBD1 aligns across 11 bases. The CDR3 is 17 amino acids. Looked up from germline, CDR1 is SGHVS and CDR2 is FQNEAQ. The ends lost 6 bases at V and 6 bases at J; junction bases unmatched: 12. The CDR3 DNA sequence: TGTGCCAGCAGTTCCACCGGCCCGGGACAGGGGGCCGGGGAGCTGTTTTTT. This gives the protein CASSSTGPGQGAGELFF. The full variable domain, completed using reference TRBV7-8 and TRBJ2-2, is GAGVSQSPRYKVAKRGQDVALRCDPISGHVSLFWYQQALGQGPEFLTYFQNEAQLDKSGLPSDRFFAERPEGSVSTLKIQRTQQEDSAVYLCASSSTGPGQGAGELFFGEGSRLTVL.

The J gene is TRBJ2-2, the V gene TRBV7-2, with 12 bases matching TRBD2. J gave up 8 bases and V 6 bases, and 7 bases lay outside the gene matches. This CDR3 has 15 residues. From germline, CDR1 is SGHTA and CDR2 FQGNSA. Here the CDR3 DNA reads TGTGCCAGCAGTTTTCTAGCGGGGGGGCGAGGGGAGCTGTTTTTT. It specifies CASSFLAGGRGELFF.

The J gene is TRBJ1-5, the V gene TRBV6-6; no reliable D call. The CDR3 loop spans 14 amino acids. The V end lost 2 bases, the J end lost 7 bases, and 12 bases lay between the germline ends. Germline values: CDR1 MNHNY, CDR2 SVGAGI (reference sequence). The CDR3 region has the DNA TGTGCCAGCAGTTACACGACTGCTGGCCAGCCCCAGCATTTT. It specifies CASSYTTAGQPQHF.

This clone has a handful of counts. The CDR3 region is CASSPLAGLAGGRRYNEQFF. The CDR3 bases are TGTGCCAGCAGCCCGCTGGCGGGACTAGCGGGGGGGCGACGTTACAATGAGCAGTTCTTC. The rearrangement joins TRBV14 to TRBJ2-1; 16 bases fit TRBD2. CDR1 SGHDN and CDR2 FVKESK come from the germline V gene. V lost 4 bases and J lost 4; bases outside the gene matches: 13. This CDR3 has 20 residues.

This clone was observed once. The genes are TRBV5-4 and TRBJ2-5; perhaps TRBD1 as D (6 bases). The CDR3 is 15 residues long. Trimming shortened V by 4 bases and J by 1 base, and 14 bases separated the two germline ends. Germline CDR1 is SGHNT and CDR2 is YYREEE (reference sequence). CDR3 in DNA: TGTGCCAGCAGCAGTACAGGGAATCGCCAAGAGACCCAGTACTTC. Translation: CASSSTGNRQETQYF. The variable domain in full, with the rest retrieved from reference TRBV5-4 and TRBJ2-5, is ETGVTQSPTHLIKTRGQQVTLRCSSQSGHNTVSWYQQALGQGPQFIFQYYREEENGRGNFPPRFSGLQFPNYSSELNVNALELDDSALYLCASSSTGNRQETQYFGPGTRLLVL.

This chain links TRBV28 with TRBJ1-5; 9 nucleotides agree with TRBD1. CDR3 length: 16 residues. V was pared by 4 bases and J by 6 bases, with 10 bases of the junction left unmatched. The germline V gene encodes CDR1 MDHEN and CDR2 SYDVKM. The CDR3 DNA sequence: TGTGCCAGCAGTTCATCCTTGGACAGGGGCGGTCAGCCCCAGCATTTT. Translating it yields CASSSSLDRGGQPQHF.

This clone has only one observation. V usage is TRBV7-9 and J usage is TRBJ1-5; 12 bases align to TRBD1. Per germline, CDR1 SEHNR and CDR2 FQNEAQ (reference sequence). The CDR3 contains 16 residues. V dropped 3 bases and J dropped 7; count of bases not matched to a gene: 7. CDR3 region: CASSLSRDRGHQPQHF. In DNA, the CDR3 is TGTGCCAGCAGCTTGAGCCGGGACAGGGGGCACCAGCCCCAGCATTTT.

The chain is built from TRBV30 and TRBJ1-1, with a tentative D call TRBD1 (5 bases). V lost 4 bases, J lost 3 bases, and 15 bases lay in between. Germline-derived CDR1 and CDR2 are GTSNPN and SVGIG (reference sequence). The CDR3 length is 14 residues. The DNA of the CDR3 is TGTGCCTGGACAACGACAGACTCGGACACTGAAGCTTTCTTT. Translation gives CAWTTTDSDTEAFF.

The chain recombines TRBV28 with TRBJ1-3; D is possibly TRBD1 (6 bases). The CDR3 has 16 amino acids. The germline CDR1 and CDR2 sequences are MDHEN and SYDVKM. The V end was cut by 4 bases, the J end by 0 bases, with 13 bases between. The CDR3, as DNA: TGTGCCAGCAGTTGGGGGGGGGCTACCTCTGGAAACACCATATATTTT. This encodes CASSWGGATSGNTIYF.

The gene calls are TRBV7-2 and TRBJ1-1, with D possibly matching TRBD1 (5 bases). Germline loops: CDR1 SGHTA, CDR2 FQGNSA. This CDR3 is built from 18 residues. Trimming pared 7 bases from V and 0 bases from J, leaving 24 bases between. The CDR3 protein is CASTPPRAGTIMNTEAFF. The CDR3 bases are TGTGCCAGCACCCCACCCAGGGCGGGGACTATAATGAACACTGAAGCTTTCTTT.

V gene TRBV28 combines with J gene TRBJ2-3; 8 bases are shared with TRBD1. The V gene's germline CDR1 is MDHEN and CDR2 SYDVKM. J lost 1 base, V lost 2 bases, and 2 bases had no gene match. The CDR3 loop spans 15 amino acids. This CDR3 reads CASSLQGAGTDTQYF. The DNA for the CDR3 is TGTGCCAGCAGTTTACAGGGGGCCGGCACAGATACGCAGTATTTT.

The chain recombines TRBV30 with TRBJ2-1; 12 bases agree with TRBD2. The CDR3 loop spans 15 amino acids. Trimming cost V 5 bases and J 7 bases; bases outside gene matches: 9. From germline, CDR1 is GTSNPN and CDR2 SVGIG (reference sequence). The CDR3 reads CAWGLRLAGVNEQFF. The CDR3 DNA reads TGTGCCTGGGGACTTCGACTAGCGGGGGTAAATGAGCAGTTCTTC.

CDR3 sequence reads: CASSLGDSLNEKLFF. In nucleotides, the CDR3 is TGTGCCAGCAGCTTAGGGGACAGCCTTAATGAAAAACTGTTTTTT. The rearrangement links TRBV7-9 to TRBJ1-4, with 7 bases identical to TRBD1. V trimming: 1 base; J trimming: 4 bases; junction bases outside the gene matches: 3. Per the germline V gene, CDR1 is SEHNR and CDR2 is FQNEAQ (reference sequence). The CDR3 is made up of 15 amino acids.

V usage is TRBV6-6 and J usage is TRBJ1-1; perhaps TRBD1 as D (6 bases). Trimming took off 4 bases at V and 1 base at J, with 13 bases between the two ends. This CDR3 is 15 amino acids long. Germline V gene data show CDR1 as MNHNY and CDR2 as SVGAGI (reference sequence). DNA of the CDR3: TGTGCCAGCAGTTTCGCCCCACAGGGGAACACTGAAGCTTTCTTT. Translation gives CASSFAPQGNTEAFF.

A word on this clone: In the same sample, other DNA sequences code for this CDR3. The genes are TRBV6-1 and TRBJ1-2; no clear D gene. The CDR3 is 14 amino acids. Germline assignment: CDR1 MNHNS and CDR2 SASEGT. V was trimmed by 4 bases and J by 4 bases, leaving 13 bases between them. The CDR3 loop is CASSGSLAGYGYTF. CDR3 DNA sequence: TGTGCCAGCAGTGGTAGCCTGGCCGGCTATGGCTACACCTTC.

This rearrangement joins TRBV11-3 to TRBJ2-7; TRBD1 agrees at 9 bases. J gave up 2 bases and V 1 base, and 15 bases lay outside the gene matches. CDR1 SGHNT and CDR2 YENEEA come from the germline V gene. The CDR3 loop spans 19 amino acids. The CDR3 protein is CASSLVAPPQGATPYEQYF. The CDR3 DNA follows: TGTGCCAGCAGCTTAGTTGCCCCTCCACAGGGGGCAACTCCCTACGAGCAGTACTTC.

The V and J genes are TRBV30 and TRBJ2-7, with a weak D call TRBD1 (6 bases). This CDR3 has 13 residues. The germline CDR1 and CDR2 sequences are GTSNPN and SVGIG (reference sequence). V was pared by 4 bases and J by 4 bases, with 14 bases between. DNA for the CDR3: TGTGCCTGGACGCCCGGGACACTATACGAGCAGTACTTC. Its protein is CAWTPGTLYEQYF.

V gene TRBV2 combines with J gene TRBJ2-7; 8 bases agree with TRBD1. Germline V gene lookup returns CDR1 SNHLY and CDR2 FYNNEI. This CDR3 is 14 amino acids long. Trimming cost V 8 bases and J 5 bases; bases outside gene matches: 11. CDR3 coding DNA: TGTGCCAGCCGGTCCCGCGACAGGGGCGACGAGCAGTACTTC. This translates into CASRSRDRGDEQYF.

The rearrangement uses TRBV6-5 and TRBJ2-1, with 13 bases lining up with TRBD2. The CDR3 totals 15 residues. V lost 2 bases, J lost 7 bases, and 2 bases stayed unmatched. CDR1 is MNHEY and CDR2 is SVGAGI in the germline V gene. CDR3 amino acids: CASSYVTSGGNEQFF. The CDR3 nucleotides read TGTGCCAGCAGTTACGTGACTAGCGGGGGGAATGAGCAGTTCTTC.

This chain links TRBV10-3 with TRBJ2-4; maybe TRBD2 (6 bases). The CDR3 runs 15 residues. Germline V gives CDR1 ENHRY, CDR2 SYGVKD. V lost 0 bases and J lost 6, with 12 bases in between. CDR3 in amino acids: CAISESPGARNIQYF. CDR3 DNA: TGTGCCATCAGTGAGTCGCCGGGAGCACGAAACATTCAGTACTTC.

This chain uses TRBV28 with TRBJ1-1; 12 positions agree with TRBD1. The germline CDR1 and CDR2 sequences are MDHEN and SYDVKM. CDR3 length: 15 amino acids. Germline trimming cut 3 bases from V and 12 bases from J; bases unmatched to any gene: 11. The chain's CDR3 is CASSLAVRDRGLTFF. The CDR3 DNA is TGTGCCAGCAGTTTGGCGGTCCGGGACAGGGGGCTAACTTTCTTT.

The chain has TRBV7-2 and TRBJ1-6; D might be TRBD1 (6 bases). V dropped 5 bases and J dropped 9 bases, with 8 bases sitting between them. The CDR3 sequence is 12 residues long. Germline loops: CDR1 SGHTA, CDR2 FQGNSA. The CDR3 DNA follows: TGTGCCAGCAGCAACAGGGTTTCACCCCTCCACTTT. This gives the protein CASSNRVSPLHF.

The CDR3 coding sequence is TGCGCCAGCAGCCGCTCGGGGGTCCAAGGAACTTTCTTT. Translation: CASSRSGVQGTFF. The gene calls are TRBV5-1 and TRBJ1-1, with D possibly matching TRBD1 (5 bases). The CDR3 covers 13 residues. Germline loops: CDR1 SGHRS, CDR2 YFSETQ. V was clipped by 4 bases and J by 12 bases, with 19 bases between them. The full variable domain, in which reference TRBV5-1 and TRBJ1-1 provide the parts outside the CDR3, is KAGVTQTPRYLIKTRGQQVTLSCSPISGHRSVSWYQQTPGQGLQFLFEYFSETQRNKGNFPGRFSGRQFSNSRSEMNVSTLELGDSALYLCASSRSGVQGTFFGQGTRLTVV.